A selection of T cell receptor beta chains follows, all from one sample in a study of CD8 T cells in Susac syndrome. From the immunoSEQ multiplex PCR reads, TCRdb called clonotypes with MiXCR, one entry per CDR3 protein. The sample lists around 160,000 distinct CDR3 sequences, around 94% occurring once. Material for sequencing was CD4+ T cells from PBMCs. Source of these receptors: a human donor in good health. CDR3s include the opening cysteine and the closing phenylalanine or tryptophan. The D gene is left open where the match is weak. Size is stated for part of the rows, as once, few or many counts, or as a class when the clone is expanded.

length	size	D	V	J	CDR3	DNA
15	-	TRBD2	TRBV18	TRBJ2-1	CASSPLAGGPNEQFF	TGTGCCAGCTCACCACTAGCGGGGGGGCCCAATGAGCAGTTCTTC
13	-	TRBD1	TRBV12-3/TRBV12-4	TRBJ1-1	CASRTGGITEAFF	TGTGCCAGCAGGACAGGGGGCATCACTGAAGCTTTCTTT
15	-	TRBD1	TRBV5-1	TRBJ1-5	CASSLLGTGNQPQHF	TGCGCCAGCAGCTTGCTTGGGACAGGCAATCAGCCCCAGCATTTT
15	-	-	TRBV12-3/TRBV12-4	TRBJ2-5	CASSYGGTAQETQYF	TGTGCCAGCAGTTACGGCGGGACAGCACAAGAGACCCAGTACTTC
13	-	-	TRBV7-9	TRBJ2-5	CASGASEGETQYF	TGTGCCAGCGGGGCTAGCGAGGGGGAGACCCAGTACTTC
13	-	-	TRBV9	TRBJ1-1	CASGTGVNTEAFF	TGTGCCAGCGGTACCGGGGTGAACACTGAAGCTTTCTTT
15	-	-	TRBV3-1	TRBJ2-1	CASSQLRRSVDEQFF	TGTGCCAGCAGCCAACTTAGGCGGAGTGTAGATGAGCAGTTCTTC
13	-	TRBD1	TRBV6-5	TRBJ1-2	CASRPTGGNGYTF	TGTGCCAGCAGGCCCACAGGGGGAAATGGCTACACCTTC
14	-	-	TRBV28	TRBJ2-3	CASGTPAAADTQYF	TGTGCCAGCGGAACGCCGGCCGCCGCAGATACGCAGTATTTT
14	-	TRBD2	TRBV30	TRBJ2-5	CAWERGTRAETQYF	TGTGCCTGGGAAAGAGGGACTAGAGCCGAGACCCAGTACTTC
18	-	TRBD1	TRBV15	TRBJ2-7	CATSRGPDGSGTGNEQYF	TGTGCCACCAGCAGAGGCCCTGATGGGTCCGGGACAGGGAACGAGCAGTACTTC
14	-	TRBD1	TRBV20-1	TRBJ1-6	CSARDLRQGAPLHF	TGCAGTGCTAGAGACCTACGACAGGGCGCACCCCTCCACTTT
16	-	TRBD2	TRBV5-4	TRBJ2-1	CASSREAGLGDSEQFF	TGTGCCAGCAGCCGGGAGGCGGGACTAGGGGACTCTGAGCAGTTCTTC
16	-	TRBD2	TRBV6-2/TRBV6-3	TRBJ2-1	CASISAGGASYNEQFF	TGTGCCAGCATCTCTGCGGGGGGGGCCTCCTACAATGAGCAGTTCTTC
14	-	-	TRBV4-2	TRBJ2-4	CASSQTGTENIQYF	TGTGCCAGCAGCCAGACCGGGACGGAGAACATTCAGTACTTC
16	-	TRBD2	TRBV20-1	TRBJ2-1	CSASPRLAGDHNEQFF	TGCAGTGCTAGCCCCCGACTAGCGGGGGATCACAATGAGCAGTTCTTC
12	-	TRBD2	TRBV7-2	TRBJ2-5	CASSLYAGVQYF	TGTGCCAGCAGCTTATATGCGGGGGTACAGTACTTC
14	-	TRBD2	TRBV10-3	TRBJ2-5	CAISEGSGGETQYF	TGTGCCATCAGTGAAGGTAGCGGGGGAGAGACCCAGTACTTC
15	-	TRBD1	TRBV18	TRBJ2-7	CASSHGTGGFYEQYF	TGTGCCAGCTCTCATGGGACAGGGGGATTCTACGAGCAGTACTTC
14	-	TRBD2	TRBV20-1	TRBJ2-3	CSAPIGGGPDTQYF	TGCAGTGCCCCGATCGGGGGGGGGCCAGATACGCAGTATTTT
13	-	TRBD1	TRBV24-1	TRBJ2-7	CATSDWDRHEQYF	TGTGCCACCAGTGATTGGGACAGACACGAGCAGTACTTC
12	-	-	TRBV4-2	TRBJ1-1	CASSGWNTEAFF	TGTGCCAGCAGCGGATGGAACACTGAAGCTTTCTTT
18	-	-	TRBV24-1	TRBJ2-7	CATSDSADRCFPKGEQYF	TGTGCCACCAGTGATTCCGCCGATCGGTGTTTCCCCAAGGGGGAGCAGTACTTC
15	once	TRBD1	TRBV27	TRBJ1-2	CASSPRTGMAYGYTF	TGTGCCAGCAGTCCGCGGACAGGGATGGCCTATGGCTACACCTTC
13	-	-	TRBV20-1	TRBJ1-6	CSARYRDGSPLHF	TGCAGTGCCCGGTACAGGGACGGTTCACCCCTCCACTTT
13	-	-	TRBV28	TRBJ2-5	CASSFPGAETQYF	TGTGCCAGCAGTTTTCCGGGGGCAGAGACCCAGTACTTC
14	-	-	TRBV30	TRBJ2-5	CAWRESGPTSTQYF	TGTGCCTGGAGGGAATCGGGACCCACATCCACCCAGTACTTC
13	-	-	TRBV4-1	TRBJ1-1	CASSQQGYTEAFF	TGCGCCAGCAGCCAACAGGGTTACACTGAAGCTTTCTTT
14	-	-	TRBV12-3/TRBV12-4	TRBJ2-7	CASSFFLRGGEQYF	TGTGCCAGCAGTTTCTTCTTGAGGGGAGGCGAGCAGTACTTC
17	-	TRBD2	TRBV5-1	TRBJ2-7	CASSLNVVSGGAYEQYF	TGCGCCAGCAGCTTGAATGTTGTAAGCGGGGGTGCCTACGAGCAGTACTTC
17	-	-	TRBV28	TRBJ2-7	CASSFPRGRRLAYEQYF	TGTGCCAGCAGTTTCCCCCGAGGACGGCGTCTCGCCTACGAGCAGTACTTC
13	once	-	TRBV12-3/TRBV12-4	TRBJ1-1	CASSFDGGFEAFF	TGTGCCAGCAGTTTTGATGGGGGCTTTGAAGCTTTCTTT
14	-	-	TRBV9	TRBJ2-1	CASSAGVRGDEQFF	TGTGCCAGCAGCGCCGGGGTCCGGGGAGATGAGCAGTTCTTC
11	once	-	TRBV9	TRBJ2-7	CASSDQGVQYF	TGTGCCAGCAGCGACCAGGGCGTGCAGTACTTC
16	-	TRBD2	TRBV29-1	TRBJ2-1	CSVATSGELPNNEQFF	TGCAGCGTTGCGACTAGCGGGGAACTACCCAACAATGAGCAGTTCTTC
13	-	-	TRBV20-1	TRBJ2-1	CSARESSYNEQFF	TGCAGTGCTAGAGAGAGCTCCTACAATGAGCAGTTCTTC
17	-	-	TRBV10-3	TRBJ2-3	CAISESRGGGSTDTQYF	TGTGCCATCAGTGAGTCGCGAGGCGGGGGCAGCACAGATACGCAGTATTTT
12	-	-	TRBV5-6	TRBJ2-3	CASSLVADTQYF	TGTGCCAGCAGCTTGGTTGCAGATACGCAGTATTTT
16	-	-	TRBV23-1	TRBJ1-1	CASSQSLVGGQTEAFF	TGCGCCAGCAGTCAATCTCTCGTCGGGGGTCAAACTGAAGCTTTCTTT
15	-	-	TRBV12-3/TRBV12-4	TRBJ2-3	CASTMRDQTDGTQYF	TGTGCCAGCACCATGAGGGACCAAACGGACGGTACGCAGTATTTT
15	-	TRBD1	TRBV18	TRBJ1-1	CASSRSTGENTEAFF	TGTGCCAGCTCCCGATCGACAGGGGAGAACACTGAAGCTTTCTTT
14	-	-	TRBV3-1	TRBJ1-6	CASSRDQGNSPLHF	TGTGCCAGCAGCCGAGACCAAGGCAATTCACCCCTCCACTTT
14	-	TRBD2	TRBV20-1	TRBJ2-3	CSAGLAGGTDTQYF	TGCAGTGCTGGACTAGCGGGGGGAACAGATACGCAGTATTTT
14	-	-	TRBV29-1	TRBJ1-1	CSVEHGQANTEAFF	TGCAGCGTTGAACATGGCCAGGCGAACACTGAAGCTTTCTTT
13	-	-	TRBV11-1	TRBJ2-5	CASSISSTESQYF	TGTGCCAGCAGCATTAGTTCCACTGAAAGCCAGTACTTC
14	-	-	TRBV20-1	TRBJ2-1	CSARASRSYNEQFF	TGCAGTGCTAGAGCGTCCCGCTCCTACAATGAGCAGTTCTTC
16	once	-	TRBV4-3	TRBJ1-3	CASSPTLGTSGNTIYF	TGCGCCAGCAGCCCCACCCTAGGGACATCTGGAAACACCATATATTTT
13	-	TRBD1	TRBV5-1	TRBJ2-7	CASSEGTAPAQYF	TGCGCCAGCAGCGAAGGGACAGCCCCCGCCCAGTACTTC
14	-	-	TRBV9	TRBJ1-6	CASSSRVGNSPLHF	TGTGCCAGCAGCTCCCGAGTCGGGAATTCACCCCTCCACTTT
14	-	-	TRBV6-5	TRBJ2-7	CASRARLFSYEQYF	TGTGCCAGCAGGGCACGGCTTTTCTCCTACGAGCAGTACTTC
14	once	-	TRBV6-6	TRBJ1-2	CASSSETPPGGYTF	TGTGCCAGCAGTTCCGAGACTCCCCCAGGAGGCTACACCTTC
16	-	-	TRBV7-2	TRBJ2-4	CASSLALIAAKNIQYF	TGTGCCAGCAGCTTAGCGCTGATAGCGGCCAAAAACATTCAGTACTTC
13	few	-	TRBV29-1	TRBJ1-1	CSVKGRLNTEAFF	TGCAGCGTTAAGGGGCGGTTGAACACTGAAGCTTTCTTT
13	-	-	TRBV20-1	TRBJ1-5	CSARLRGNQPQHF	TGCAGTGCTAGACTCCGGGGAAATCAGCCCCAGCATTTT
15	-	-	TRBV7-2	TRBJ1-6	CASSLGPGTDSPLHF	TGTGCCAGCAGCTTAGGTCCAGGGACGGATTCACCCCTCCACTTT
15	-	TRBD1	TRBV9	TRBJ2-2	CASSGGQGVTGELFF	TGTGCCAGCAGCGGGGGACAGGGGGTCACCGGGGAGCTGTTTTTT
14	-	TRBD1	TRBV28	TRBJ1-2	CASSPGTVDYGYTF	TGTGCCAGCAGCCCAGGGACAGTTGACTATGGCTACACCTTC
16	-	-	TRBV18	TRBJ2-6	CASSPPLASGANVLTF	TGTGCCAGCTCTCCTCCGCTTGCCTCTGGGGCCAACGTCCTGACTTTC
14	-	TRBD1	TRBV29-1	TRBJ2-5	CSARDRAFGETQYF	TGCAGCGCAAGGGACAGGGCCTTTGGGGAGACCCAGTACTTC